This T cell receptor (beta chain) was identified in a study of tumor-infiltrating lymphocytes in primary liver carcinoma (dated by TCRdb to between 2016 and 2019). Notes on the research overall: Hepatocellular carcinoma (four) or combined HCC and intrahepatic cholangiocarcinoma (one) was present in the five patients, who were three men and two women aged 30 to 69 years. The five patients had tumors staged T1-T3 N0M0, with maximum diameters ranging from about 4 to 11 cm. To link TCRbeta repertoire diversity to the local molecular phenotype, the 20 to 25 tumor region samples were profiled with Agilent mRNA microarrays. A total of 35 or so specimens from 5 patients underwent TCRbeta repertoire sequencing, comprising some 25 tumor regions, 5 adjacent noncancerous liver tissues and 5 peripheral blood samples. Each sample produced about 3.65 to 7.13 million productive TCRbeta reads, and read depth showed no significant difference between tissue types. High reproducibility was observed for the technical replicate repertoires, with mean shared-clone rates about 0.89 and correlation coefficients above 0.95. Across five regions of each liver tumor, along with adjacent normal tissue and blood, the study brought together TCRbeta repertoire sequencing, expression microarrays and whole-exome sequencing.

The paper's findings and limits, for the study overall: Repertoire overlap was higher between tumor regions (mean about 36%) than tumor-adjacent (17%) or tumor-blood (approximately 14%) pairs, consistent with antigen-driven expansion. Because only the TCR beta chain was sequenced and unpaired alpha chains were not captured, true repertoire diversity is likely underestimated. Since the samples were bulk and unsorted, there was no way to compare CD4+ and CD8+ T cell repertoires. The top 250 clones accounted for a significantly greater share of the repertoire in tumors than in blood (p = 0.039). Only about 7.5-25% of top clones were present in all five regions of a tumor, suggesting spatial heterogeneity of tumor-infiltrating T cells. Only a few patients were included in the study, and the authors note that the findings should be validated in a larger study.

Total RNA and DNA were co-extracted without cell sorting from 20-30 mg of bulk tissue using the AllPrep DNA/RNA mini kit. Between late 2015 and 2016, a few patients in China with histopathologically diagnosed primary liver carcinoma had surgical resection. Patients had chronic HBV infection and were treatment-naive at sampling. Five spatially separated regions were sampled from each tumor: the superior, inferior, left-lateral and right-lateral poles, plus the tumor centre. Histology showed that every tumor sample contained more than 75% viable tumor cells. Fresh tumor and adjacent tissue pieces were bisected, with one half stored in RNAlater at -80 degrees C and the other half sent for histology. The CDR3 goes from the cysteine to the phenylalanine over 16 residues. The retained sequence is limited to the CDR3, 48 bases, with the frame set at the first base. The germline V gene specifies MGHRA as CDR1 and YSYEKL as CDR2. The trim is 10 bases for V and 6 bases for J, with a gap of 25 bases between the germline ends.

A constant-region primer and ProtoScript II reverse transcriptase were used to reverse-transcribe TCRbeta-specific cDNA from roughly 500 ng total RNA. TCRbeta libraries were built with three nested multiplex PCR rounds, a slightly modified ARM-PCR procedure. The first two PCR rounds used multiplex TRBV1-TRBV30 forward primers with a Cbeta reverse primer, each for about 10 cycles. Sample barcodes and Illumina adapters were added in a final 25-cycle PCR with Deep VentR polymerase. Before sequencing, amplicons of 200-500 bp were purified from gel using a QIAquick gel extraction kit. An Illumina HiSeq 2500 was used to sequence the TCRbeta amplicons, generating 250-bp paired-end reads. In the paper's pipeline: To recover full CDR3 sequences, reads were quality-trimmed using Trimmomatic v0.33 and paired reads were then merged using FLASH v1.2.11. V, D and J germline segments were assigned to the rearranged TCRbeta sequences using MiGEC v1.2.1b. Clonotype statistics, along with Shannon-Wiener diversity indices, were calculated using VDJtools v1.0.0. To cut down on sampling bias, every analysis after diversity analysis relied on just the 250 most abundant clonotypes from each sample. The raw public reads went through TCRdb reprocessing: fastp at Q25, MiXCR clone calling, in-frame beta chains kept. Identical CDR3 proteins give one entry, which carries the most common genes and DNA. V and J calls and clone size were set by TCRdb, not the authors. The sample has roughly 30,000 distinct CDR3 sequences on record, roughly four fifths of them singletons. 35% to 40% of the sample is held by the ten biggest clonotypes.

For this clonotype: This clone's antigen is unknown. Base qualities were left out, and no much larger clone turns up one base away.

Input material: liver tumor tissue from sampling region 5. According to the study, the label for this sample's cell subset or site signals: tumor region T5, tumor centre. Recombination joined TRBV4-1 with TRBJ1-5; no D segment can be confidently identified. This TCR derives from a man in his forties with primary liver carcinoma and hepatitis B virus infection. At the DNA level, the sequence is TGCGCCACTAGAAAAGTGGCAGGTCCGGCACGTCAGCCCCAGCATTTT. Its protein reads: CATRKVAGPARQPQHF.